The next 13 T cell receptor beta chains were all read from a single sample in a study of cytomegalovirus exposure and HLA in healthy donors. The PCR was carried out with 60 Vbeta primers and 13 Jbeta primers. Libraries were prepared by immunoSEQ multiplex PCR; TCRdb keeps only in-frame clonotypes and omits some of them. The sample contains some 120,000 clones, around 74% of which appear only once. Sample: PBMCs. The receptors stem from a woman aged 45-60 years in good health and CMV-seropositive.

This clone was picked up a small number of times. This sequence joins TRBV4-2 and TRBJ1-4, with no clear D. The V and J ends lost 1 base and 10 bases respectively, with 16 bases between them. This CDR3 contains 15 residues. CDR1 is LGHNA and CDR2 is YNFKEQ in the germline V gene. DNA for the CDR3: TGTGCCAGCAGCCAAGGGACTGCGGCGTGGGGAAAACTGTTTTTT. This translates into CASSQGTAAWGKLFF.

Regarding this clone: The conserved phenylalanine or tryptophan is not found at the CDR3 terminus, so this likely reflects a read error. This rearrangement joins TRBV7-2 to TRBJ1-1; the D is unclear. CDR1 is SGHTA, CDR2 FQGNSA, per germline. The V gene lost 1 base and the J gene lost 3 bases, with 6 bases spanning the gap. The CDR3 has 13 residues. Here the CDR3 DNA reads TGTGCCAGCAGCTTAGTTTCGGACACTGAAGCTTTCCTT. Amino acid sequence: CASSLVSDTEAFL.

The rearrangement links TRBV19 to TRBJ2-3; no clear D gene. The V gene lost 4 bases and the J gene lost 8 bases, with 10 bases spanning the gap. Germline V gene sequence: CDR1 LNHDA, CDR2 SQIVND (reference sequence). The CDR3 loop spans 12 amino acids. The CDR3 sequence is CASSKATGTQYF. As DNA, the CDR3 is TGTGCCAGTAGTAAGGCTACGGGTACGCAGTATTTT.

The chain has TRBV30 and TRBJ1-4, with D hard to call. Germline loops: CDR1 GTSNPN, CDR2 SVGIG (reference sequence). The CDR3 is 13 residues long. V lost 4 bases and J lost 4, with 10 bases in between. CDR3 coding DNA: TGTGCCTGGAACGTACGCGGTAATGAAAAACTGTTTTTT. This gives the protein CAWNVRGNEKLFF.

The chain is built from TRBV18 and TRBJ1-5; D gene unclear. The germline V gene has CDR1 KGHSH and CDR2 LQKENI. The CDR3 spans 14 residues. The V gene lost 3 bases and the J gene lost 5 bases, with 11 bases spanning the gap. The CDR3: CASSPLEEDQPQHF. The CDR3 DNA reads TGTGCCAGCTCACCGTTAGAAGAGGATCAGCCCCAGCATTTT.

This clone showed up just a few times. The rearrangement joins TRBV2 to TRBJ2-5, with 8 bases aligning to TRBD2. There are 14 residues in the CDR3. Germline V CDR1 and CDR2: SNHLY, FYNNEI. Trimming removed 8 bases from V and 1 base from J; junction bases left unmatched: 6. CDR3 coding DNA: TGTGCCAGCTCTCGAAGCGGGAGCCAAGAGACCCAGTACTTC. This sequence encodes CASSRSGSQETQYF.

The V and J genes are TRBV6-5 and TRBJ1-1, with a tentative D call TRBD1 (5 bases). The CDR3 length is 13 residues. Germline values: CDR1 MNHEY, CDR2 SVGAGI. V was pared by 6 bases and J by 5 bases, with 13 bases between. In DNA, the CDR3 is TGTGCCAGCAGCCCGGGGGTCTCGACTGAAGCTTTCTTT. Translated: CASSPGVSTEAFF.

The V gene is TRBV2, the J gene TRBJ2-2, with D tentatively TRBD1 (5 bases). The V gene lost 5 bases and the J gene lost 1 base, with 8 bases spanning the gap. There are 14 residues in the CDR3. Per the germline V gene, CDR1 is SNHLY and CDR2 is FYNNEI. The CDR3 region has the DNA TGTGCCAGCAGTCGCAGGGAGAACACCGGGGAGCTGTTTTTT. Translated, it gives CASSRRENTGELFF.

Notes on this clone: One junction end disagrees with the germline gene, perhaps due to a read error. The rearrangement links TRBV12-5 to TRBJ1-1; D is ambiguous. Per the germline V gene, CDR1 is LGHNT and CDR2 is FRNRAP. The CDR3 has 13 residues. CDR3 nucleotides: TGTACTAGTGGTTTAGAGGGCGGCACTGAAGCTTTCTTT. Amino acids: CTSGLEGGTEAFF.

CDR3 DNA: TGTGCCACCAGCAGGAATAGCGGGGGGGCCGGGGAGCTGTTTTTT. This gives the protein CATSRNSGGAGELFF. The rearrangement uses TRBV15 and TRBJ2-2, with TRBD2 matching 11 bases. The junction had 3 bases not matched to a gene; V was cut back by 3 bases and J by 6 bases. This CDR3 contains 15 residues. From germline, CDR1 is LNHNV and CDR2 YYDKDF (reference sequence). The full variable domain, rest sourced from reference TRBV15 and TRBJ2-2, is DAMVIQNPRYQVTQFGKPVTLSCSQTLNHNVMYWYQQKSSQAPKLLFHYYDKDFNNEADTPDNFQSRRPNTSFCFLDIRSPGLGDTAMYLCATSRNSGGAGELFFGEGSRLTVL.

This chain connects TRBV9 to TRBJ2-1; the match to TRBD1 covers 7 bases. The J segment lost 9 bases and the V segment lost 0 bases, leaving 9 bases of the junction unmatched. The CDR3 runs 15 residues. Germline V lookup: CDR1 SGDLS, CDR2 YYNGEE. The CDR3 region is CASSVGARQGGEQFF. Written as DNA, the CDR3 is TGTGCCAGCAGCGTAGGAGCCCGACAGGGCGGTGAGCAGTTCTTC.

The V gene is TRBV7-2, the J gene TRBJ2-3; D unclear. Germline loops: CDR1 SGHTA, CDR2 FQGNSA. V lost 1 base, J lost 4 bases, and 6 bases lay in between. This CDR3 region has 13 residues. The CDR3 loop is CASSLVIADTQYF. The CDR3 DNA sequence: TGTGCCAGCAGCTTAGTGATAGCAGATACGCAGTATTTT.

On this clone: The junction departs from the called germline gene at one end, perhaps through a read error. V and J are TRBV19 and TRBJ2-2, with 10 positions matching TRBD1. Per the germline V gene, CDR1 is LNHDA and CDR2 is SQIVND (reference sequence). The CDR3 is 17 amino acids. The CDR3 loop is CASRILGTGERTGELFF. The CDR3, as DNA: TGTGCCAGTCGTATATTAGGGACAGGGGAAAGAACCGGGGAGCTGTTTTTT.